This T cell receptor beta chain was obtained from a study of T cell changes during pregnancy in multiple sclerosis (dated by TCRdb to between 2018 and 2021). About the study as a whole: Changes in the T cell repertoire over the course of pregnancy were examined in this study in women with multiple sclerosis.

Library creation used the immunoSEQ multiplex PCR assay. TCRdb took this table from immuneACCESS and kept in-frame rearrangements with V and J called. Such tables lack part of the clones; where checked against another copy, unresolved V genes explain under half of the gap, and the rest is unexplained. The sample includes around 80,000 clones, with approximately 92% observed a single time. The top ten clonotypes cover about 2% of the sample. Per the germline V gene, SGHVS is the CDR1 and FNYEAQ is the CDR2. The CDR3 holds 14 amino acids from the cysteine to the phenylalanine. Only the CDR3 part of the read is kept: 42 bases, read in frame from the first base. As regards this clone: This clone's antigen is unknown. The record has no base qualities; no much larger clone is one base away.

This clonotype originated in a female donor with multiple sclerosis, enrolled in a pregnancy study. The chain employs TRBV7-6 and TRBJ2-5, with the identity of the D gene unclear. The closer fit of TRBJ2-7 to the DNA end suggests the J call may be wrong. This specimen consisted of peripheral blood, obtained before pregnancy. The CDR3 region has the sequence CASSKSDGSYEQYF. The DNA reads TGTGCCAGCAGCAAAAGCGACGGTTCCTACGAGCAGTACTTC.